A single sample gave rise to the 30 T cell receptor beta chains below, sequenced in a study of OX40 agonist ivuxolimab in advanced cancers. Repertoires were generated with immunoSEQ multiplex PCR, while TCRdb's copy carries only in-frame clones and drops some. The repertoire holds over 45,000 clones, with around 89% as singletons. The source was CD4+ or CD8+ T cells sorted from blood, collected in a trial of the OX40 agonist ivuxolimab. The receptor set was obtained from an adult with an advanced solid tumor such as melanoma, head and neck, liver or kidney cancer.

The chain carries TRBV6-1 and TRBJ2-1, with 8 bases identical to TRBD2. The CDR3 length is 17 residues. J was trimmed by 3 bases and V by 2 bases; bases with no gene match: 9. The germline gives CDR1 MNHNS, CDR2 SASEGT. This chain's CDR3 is CASSERGGGRFYNEQFF. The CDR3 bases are TGTGCCAGCAGTGAACGGGGGGGAGGGAGGTTCTACAATGAGCAGTTCTTC.

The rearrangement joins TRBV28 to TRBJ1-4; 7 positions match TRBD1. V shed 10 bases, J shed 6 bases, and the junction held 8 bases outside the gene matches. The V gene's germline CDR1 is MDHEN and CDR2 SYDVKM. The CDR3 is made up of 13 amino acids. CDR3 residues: CATSGQPDEKLFF. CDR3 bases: TGTGCCACCTCGGGACAGCCGGATGAAAAACTGTTTTTT.

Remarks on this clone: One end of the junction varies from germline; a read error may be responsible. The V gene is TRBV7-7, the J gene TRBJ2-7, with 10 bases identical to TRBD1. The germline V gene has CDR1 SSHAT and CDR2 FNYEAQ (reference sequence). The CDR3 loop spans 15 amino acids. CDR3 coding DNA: TGTGCTAGCAGCGTGGGACAGGGGAATGCTTACGAGCAGTACTTC. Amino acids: CASSVGQGNAYEQYF.

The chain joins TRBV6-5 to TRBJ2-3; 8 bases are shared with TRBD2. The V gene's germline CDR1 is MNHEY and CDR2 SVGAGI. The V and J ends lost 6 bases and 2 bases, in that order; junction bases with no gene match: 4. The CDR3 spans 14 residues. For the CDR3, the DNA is TGTGCCAGCAGCGATGGACTAGCCACAGATACGCAGTATTTT. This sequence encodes CASSDGLATDTQYF.

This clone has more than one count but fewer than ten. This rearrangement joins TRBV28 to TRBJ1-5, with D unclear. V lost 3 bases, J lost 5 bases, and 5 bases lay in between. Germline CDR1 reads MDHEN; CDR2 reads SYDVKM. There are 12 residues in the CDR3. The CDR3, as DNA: TGTGCCAGCAGTTTTTTGGATCAGCCCCAGCATTTT. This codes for CASSFLDQPQHF. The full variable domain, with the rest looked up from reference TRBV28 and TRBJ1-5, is DVKVTQSSRYLVKRTGEKVFLECVQDMDHENMFWYRQDPGLGLRLIYFSYDVKMKEKGDIPEGYSVSREKKERFSLILESASTNQTSMYLCASSFLDQPQHFGDGTRLSIL.

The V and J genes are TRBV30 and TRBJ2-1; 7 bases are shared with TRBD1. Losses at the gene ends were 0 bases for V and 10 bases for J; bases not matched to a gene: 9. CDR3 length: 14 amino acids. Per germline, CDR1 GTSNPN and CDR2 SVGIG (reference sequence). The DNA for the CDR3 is TGTGCCTGGAGTGTAGGGGGCACCCAAGAGGAGCAGTTCTTC. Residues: CAWSVGGTQEEQFF.

CDR3 protein: CASSSGGKGYTF. The CDR3 DNA is TGTGCCAGCAGTTCCGGGGGGAAAGGCTACACCTTC. This chain joins TRBV6-5 and TRBJ1-2, with D maybe TRBD1 (5 bases). This CDR3 has 12 amino acids. Deletions cut 4 bases from V and 8 bases from J, with 11 bases between. Germline V gives CDR1 MNHEY, CDR2 SVGAGI.

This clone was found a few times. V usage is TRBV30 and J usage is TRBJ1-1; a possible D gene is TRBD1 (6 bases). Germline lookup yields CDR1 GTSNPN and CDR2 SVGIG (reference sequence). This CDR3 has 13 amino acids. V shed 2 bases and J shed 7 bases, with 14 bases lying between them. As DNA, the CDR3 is TGTGCCTGGAGTCGAGAAGGGGGAGGTGAAGCTTTCTTT. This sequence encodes CAWSREGGGEAFF.

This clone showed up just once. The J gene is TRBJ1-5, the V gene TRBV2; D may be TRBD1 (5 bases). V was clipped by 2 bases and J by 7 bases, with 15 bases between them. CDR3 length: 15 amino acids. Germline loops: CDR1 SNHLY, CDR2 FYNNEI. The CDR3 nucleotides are TGTGCCAGCAGTGAATCCTCTAGCCCAGGGCAGCCCCAGCATTTT. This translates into CASSESSSPGQPQHF.

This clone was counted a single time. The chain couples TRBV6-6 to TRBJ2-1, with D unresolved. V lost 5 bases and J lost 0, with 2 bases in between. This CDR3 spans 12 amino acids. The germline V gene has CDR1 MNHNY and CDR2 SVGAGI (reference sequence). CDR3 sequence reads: CASSPSYNEQFF. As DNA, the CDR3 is TGTGCCAGCAGTCCCTCCTACAATGAGCAGTTCTTC.

The chain's CDR3 is CASSPAQTGYNEQFF. The CDR3 DNA follows: TGTGCCAGCTCACCAGCCCAGACGGGATACAATGAGCAGTTCTTC. This chain joins TRBV18 and TRBJ2-1; possibly TRBD2 for D (5 bases). Germline loops: CDR1 KGHSH, CDR2 LQKENI. Trimming removed 2 bases from V and 4 bases from J, with 12 bases in between. The CDR3 sequence is 15 residues long. Complete variable domain (other parts from reference TRBV18 and TRBJ2-1): NAGVMQNPRHLVRRRGQEARLRCSPMKGHSHVYWYRQLPEEGLKFMVYLQKENIIDESGMPKERFSAEFPKEGPSILRIQQVVRGDSAAYFCASSPAQTGYNEQFFGPGTRLTVL.

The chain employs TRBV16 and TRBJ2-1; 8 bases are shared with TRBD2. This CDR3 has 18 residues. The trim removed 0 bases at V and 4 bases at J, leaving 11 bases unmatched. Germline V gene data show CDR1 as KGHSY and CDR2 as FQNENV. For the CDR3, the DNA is TGTGCCAGCAGCCAATCGATTTCGGGTAGCGGGGATTACAATGAGCAGTTCTTC. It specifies CASSQSISGSGDYNEQFF. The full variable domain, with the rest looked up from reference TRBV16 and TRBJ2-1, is GEEVAQTPKHLVRGEGQKAKLYCAPIKGHSYVFWYQQVLKNEFKFLISFQNENVFDETGMPKERFSAKCLPNSPCSLEIQATKLEDSAVYFCASSQSISGSGDYNEQFFGPGTRLTVL.

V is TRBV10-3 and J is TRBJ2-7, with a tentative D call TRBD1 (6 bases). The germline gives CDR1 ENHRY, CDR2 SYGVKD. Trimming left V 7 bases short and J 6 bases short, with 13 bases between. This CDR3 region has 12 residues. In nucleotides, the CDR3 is TGTGCCATCAAGGGGGATGTAGTCGAGCAGTACTTC. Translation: CAIKGDVVEQYF.

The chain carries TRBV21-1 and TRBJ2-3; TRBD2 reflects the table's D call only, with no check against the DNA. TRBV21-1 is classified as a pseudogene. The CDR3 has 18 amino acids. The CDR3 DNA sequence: TGTGCCAGCAGCAAAGACCCCCTAGCGGGAAGGGGCACAGATACGCAGTATTTT. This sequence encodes CASSKDPLAGRGTDTQYF.

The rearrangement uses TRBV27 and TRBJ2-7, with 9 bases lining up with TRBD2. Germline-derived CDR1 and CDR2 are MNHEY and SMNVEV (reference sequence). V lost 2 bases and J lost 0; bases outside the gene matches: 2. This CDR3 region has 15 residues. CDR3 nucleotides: TGTGCCAGCAGTTTAAGGACTAGCGCCTCCTACGAGCAGTACTTC. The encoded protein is CASSLRTSASYEQYF.

The CDR3 sequence: CASSLGGQGLEPQHF. The CDR3 DNA follows: TGCGCCAGCAGCTTGGGGGGACAGGGGTTAGAACCCCAGCATTTT. The rearrangement joins TRBV5-1 to TRBJ1-5; 10 bases are shared with TRBD1. Germline loops: CDR1 SGHRS, CDR2 YFSETQ. The CDR3 consists of 15 residues. Germline trimming cut 0 bases from V and 10 bases from J; bases unmatched to any gene: 7.

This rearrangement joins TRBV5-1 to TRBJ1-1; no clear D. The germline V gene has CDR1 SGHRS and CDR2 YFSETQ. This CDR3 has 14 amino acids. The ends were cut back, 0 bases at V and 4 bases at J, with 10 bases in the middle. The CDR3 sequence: CASSLAGSGTEAFF. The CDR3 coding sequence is TGCGCCAGCAGCTTGGCTGGTAGTGGCACTGAAGCTTTCTTT.

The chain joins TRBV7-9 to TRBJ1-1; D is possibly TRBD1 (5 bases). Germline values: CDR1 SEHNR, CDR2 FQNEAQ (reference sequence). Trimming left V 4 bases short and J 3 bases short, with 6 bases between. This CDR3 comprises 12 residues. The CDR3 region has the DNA TGTGCCAGCAGCTGGGGGGACACTGAAGCTTTCTTT. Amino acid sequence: CASSWGDTEAFF.

CDR3 coding DNA: TGTGCCAGCAGCCGCGGGGTGGCGACGCAGTATTTT. This sequence encodes CASSRGVATQYF. The rearrangement joins TRBV11-2 to TRBJ2-3; a weak D match, TRBD2 (6 bases). The CDR3 spans 12 residues. The V end was cut by 5 bases, the J end by 9 bases, with 12 bases between. Germline V lookup: CDR1 SGHAT, CDR2 FQNNGV.

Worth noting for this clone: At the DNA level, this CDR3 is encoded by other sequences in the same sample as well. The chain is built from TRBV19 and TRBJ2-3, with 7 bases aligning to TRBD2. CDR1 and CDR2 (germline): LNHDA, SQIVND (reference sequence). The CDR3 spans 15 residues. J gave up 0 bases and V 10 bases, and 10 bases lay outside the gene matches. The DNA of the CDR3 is TGTGCCACCGTGGAAGCGGGGCGTAGCACAGATACGCAGTATTTT. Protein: CATVEAGRSTDTQYF.

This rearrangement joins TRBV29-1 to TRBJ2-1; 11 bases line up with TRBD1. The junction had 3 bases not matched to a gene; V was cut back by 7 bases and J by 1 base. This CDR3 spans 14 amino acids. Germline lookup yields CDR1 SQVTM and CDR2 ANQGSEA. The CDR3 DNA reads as TGCAGCGGAAGGGACAGGGGGTCCTACAATGAGCAGTTCTTC. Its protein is CSGRDRGSYNEQFF.

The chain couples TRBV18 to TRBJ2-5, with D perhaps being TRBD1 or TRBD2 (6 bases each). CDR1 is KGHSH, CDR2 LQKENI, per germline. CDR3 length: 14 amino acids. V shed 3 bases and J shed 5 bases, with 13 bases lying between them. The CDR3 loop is CASSPSGGEETQYF. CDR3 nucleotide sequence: TGTGCCAGCTCACCGTCCGGGGGCGAGGAGACCCAGTACTTC.

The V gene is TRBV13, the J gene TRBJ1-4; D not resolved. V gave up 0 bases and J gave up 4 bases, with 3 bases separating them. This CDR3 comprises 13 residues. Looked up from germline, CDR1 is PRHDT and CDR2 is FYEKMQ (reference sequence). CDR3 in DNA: TGTGCCAGCAGCTTAGGGGGTAATGAAAAACTGTTTTTT. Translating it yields CASSLGGNEKLFF.

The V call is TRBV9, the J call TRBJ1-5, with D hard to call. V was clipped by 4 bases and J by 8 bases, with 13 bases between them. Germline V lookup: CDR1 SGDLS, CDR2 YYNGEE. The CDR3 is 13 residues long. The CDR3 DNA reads TGTGCCAGCAGCAAAGCTGGCGGGGAGCCCCAGCATTTT. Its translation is CASSKAGGEPQHF.

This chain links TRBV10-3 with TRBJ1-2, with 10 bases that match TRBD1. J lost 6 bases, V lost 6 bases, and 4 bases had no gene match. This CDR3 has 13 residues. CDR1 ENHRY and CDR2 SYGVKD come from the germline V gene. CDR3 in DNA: TGTGCCATCAGCGACAGGGGGCAGGATGGCTACACCTTC. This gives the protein CAISDRGQDGYTF.

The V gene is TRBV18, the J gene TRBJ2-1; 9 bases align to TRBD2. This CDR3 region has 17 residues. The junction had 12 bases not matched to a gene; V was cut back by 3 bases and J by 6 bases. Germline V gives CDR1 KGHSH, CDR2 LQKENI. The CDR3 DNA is TGTGCCAGCTCACCCCCCAACCTAGCGGGACCCTCCAATGAGCAGTTCTTC. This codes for CASSPPNLAGPSNEQFF.

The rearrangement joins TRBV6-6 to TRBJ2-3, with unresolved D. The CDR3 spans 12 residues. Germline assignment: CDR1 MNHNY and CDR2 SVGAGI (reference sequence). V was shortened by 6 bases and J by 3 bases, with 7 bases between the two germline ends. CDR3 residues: CASRPRTDTQYF. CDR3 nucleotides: TGTGCCAGCAGACCGAGGACAGATACGCAGTATTTT.

The CDR3 spells CASSMELAGRTDTQYF. Here the CDR3 DNA reads TGTGCCAGTAGTATGGAACTAGCGGGTCGCACAGATACGCAGTATTTT. The chain recombines TRBV19 with TRBJ2-3; 9 nucleotides align to TRBD2. There are 16 residues in the CDR3. V lost 3 bases to trimming and J lost 1 base; unmatched junction nucleotides: 5. CDR1 is LNHDA, CDR2 SQIVND, per germline (reference sequence).

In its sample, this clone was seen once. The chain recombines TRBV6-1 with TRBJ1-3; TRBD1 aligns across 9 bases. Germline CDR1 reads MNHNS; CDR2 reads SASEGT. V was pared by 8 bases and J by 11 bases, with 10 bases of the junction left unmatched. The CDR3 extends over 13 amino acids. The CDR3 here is CASRVPGQGSIYF. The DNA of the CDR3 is TGTGCCAGCCGAGTCCCGGGACAGGGATCCATATATTTT.

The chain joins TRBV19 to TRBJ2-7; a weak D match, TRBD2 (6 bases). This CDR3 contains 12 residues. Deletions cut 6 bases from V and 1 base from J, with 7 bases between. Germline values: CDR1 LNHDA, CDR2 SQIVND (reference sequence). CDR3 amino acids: CASRGGSYEQYF. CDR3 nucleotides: TGTGCCAGTAGGGGGGGATCCTACGAGCAGTACTTC.